The source of this T cell receptor (beta chain) is a study of T cells in Graves' hyperthyroidism and ophthalmopathy. This clonotype was detected ten times or more. Antigen specificity is unknown. TCR beta CDR3 regions were amplified from RNA. HTBI primers drove first-round RT-PCR of the TCR CDR3. TCRdb independently ran MiXCR on the multiplex PCR reads; one entry per CDR3 protein. The data show about 690,000 distinct CDR3 sequences, 15% to 20% seen once. The ends were cut back, 5 bases at V and 6 bases at J, with 5 bases in the middle. The CDR3 is made up of 10 amino acids. The V gene's germline CDR1 is MNHNS and CDR2 SASEGT. Study findings and constraints: Stable hyperthyroidism was separated from ophthalmopathy by a model based on 13 V-J features.

The V and J genes are TRBV6-1 and TRBJ2-7; no reliable D call. The source material was blood. This TCR was sampled from a man aged 50-59 years with Graves' hyperthyroidism. The CDR3, as DNA: TGTGCCAGCAGTCAGGTCGAGCAGTACTTC. Encoded protein: CASSQVEQYF.